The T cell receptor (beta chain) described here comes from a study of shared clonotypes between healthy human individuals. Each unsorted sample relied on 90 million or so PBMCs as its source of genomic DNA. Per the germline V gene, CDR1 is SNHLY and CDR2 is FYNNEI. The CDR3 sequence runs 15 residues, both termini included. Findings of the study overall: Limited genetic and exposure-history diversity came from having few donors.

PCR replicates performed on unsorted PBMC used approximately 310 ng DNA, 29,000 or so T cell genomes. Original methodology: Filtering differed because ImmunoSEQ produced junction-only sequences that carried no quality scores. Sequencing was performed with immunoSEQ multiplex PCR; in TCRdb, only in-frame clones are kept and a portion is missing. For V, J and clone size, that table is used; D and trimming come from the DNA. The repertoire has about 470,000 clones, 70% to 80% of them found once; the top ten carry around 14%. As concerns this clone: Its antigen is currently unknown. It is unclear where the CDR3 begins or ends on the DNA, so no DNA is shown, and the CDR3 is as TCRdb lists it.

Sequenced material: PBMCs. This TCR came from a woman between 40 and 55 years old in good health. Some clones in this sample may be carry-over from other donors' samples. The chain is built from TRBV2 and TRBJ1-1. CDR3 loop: CASSTSGASNTEAFF.